The sequence of this T cell receptor (beta chain) was determined in a study of blood T cells in healthy people across ages. Findings and limits, study-wide: More naive CD4+ cells and higher diversity marked long-lived donors relative to aged donors.

PCR was performed a second time for about 6 to 12 cycles using a sample-barcoded 5' primer and a J-beta primer mix. Tags on each cDNA molecule came from a template-switch adaptor with 12 random nucleotides. TCRdb re-called the 5' RACE reads with MiXCR, one entry per CDR3 protein. Of roughly 1.5 million distinct CDR3 sequences listed, 40% to 45% are singletons. Concerning this clonotype itself: What it binds is not known.

The clonotype comes from a woman between 18 and 29 years old in good health. The sample was blood.

The CDR3 sequence: CASRRTNKAFNYGYTF. The CDR3 DNA is TGTGCCAGCCGAAGGACAAATAAGGCCTTTAACTATGGCTACACCTTC. The chain uses TRBV12-3 or TRBV12-4 and TRBJ1-2, with a tentative D call TRBD1 (5 bases). The length of the CDR3 is 16 residues. The V gene lost 8 bases and the J gene lost 1 base, with 20 bases spanning the gap.